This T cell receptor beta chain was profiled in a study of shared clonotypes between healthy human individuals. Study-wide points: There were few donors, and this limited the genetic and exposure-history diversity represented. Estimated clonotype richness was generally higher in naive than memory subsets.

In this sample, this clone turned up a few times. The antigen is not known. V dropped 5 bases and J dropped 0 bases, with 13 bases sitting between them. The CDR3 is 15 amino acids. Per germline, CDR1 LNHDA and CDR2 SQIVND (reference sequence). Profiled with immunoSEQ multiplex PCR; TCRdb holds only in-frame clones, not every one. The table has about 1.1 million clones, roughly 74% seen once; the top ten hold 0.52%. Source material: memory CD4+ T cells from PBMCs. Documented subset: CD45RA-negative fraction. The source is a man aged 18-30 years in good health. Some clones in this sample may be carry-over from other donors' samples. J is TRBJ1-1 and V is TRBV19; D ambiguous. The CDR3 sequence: CASSYGLLLNTEAFF. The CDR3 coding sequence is TGTGCCAGTAGTTATGGGTTACTTCTGAACACTGAAGCTTTCTTT.